The TCR beta chain under discussion was sequenced for a study of T cells in Graves' hyperthyroidism and ophthalmopathy. Overall study findings and caveats: The model identified upcoming ophthalmopathy a median approximately six months ahead of onset.

This CDR3 comprises 14 residues. Germline CDR1 and CDR2: SEHNR and FQNEAQ (reference sequence). V dropped 1 base and J dropped 5 bases, with 11 bases sitting between them. This clonotype was detected ten times or more. Its antigen is still unknown. There were TCR beta CDR3 regions amplified from RNA transcripts. First-round RT-PCR of the TCR CDR3 relied on the HTBI primer set. One entry per CDR3 protein results from TCRdb running MiXCR on the multiplex PCR reads. This table holds approximately 380,000 distinct CDR3 sequences, approximately 18% found once. Under 3 months was the duration of disease in ophthalmopathy patients, who also had a Clinical Activity Score of at least 3 and a NOSPECS grade of at least 4. Patients were excluded because of uncontrolled infection, other autoimmune disease, pregnancy or lactation. Cells are PBMCs isolated from about 10 ml of fresh blood.

Sequencing input: blood. This clonotype was obtained from a young man with Graves' ophthalmopathy. The V and J genes are TRBV7-9 and TRBJ2-5; D remains ambiguous. CDR3 nucleotides: TGTGCCAGCAGCTTAGGGCAGATAGGCGAGACCCAGTACTTC. The encoded protein is CASSLGQIGETQYF.